This T cell receptor beta chain was sequenced in a study of T cell clonotyping in hematopoietic cell transplantation. Study-level results: After transplant, recipient diversity fell while pathologically expanded clonotypes grew through day 180. At the given depth, recipient repertoires were over 95% de novo clonotypes. Higher Inverse Simpson Index values in graft donor and pretransplant recipient predicted broader posttransplant TCR diversity.

Trimming left V 4 bases short and J 2 bases short, with 14 bases between. This CDR3 has 15 residues. CDR1 is SGHTS, CDR2 YDEGEE, per germline. Concerning this clone: Its antigen is still unknown.

Some clones are missing from TCRdb's copy, which holds only in-frame ones; the method was immunoSEQ multiplex PCR. Of over 10,000 clones listed, more than 85% are singletons. This chain joins TRBV5-8 and TRBJ2-3; the D gene is possibly TRBD2 (5 bases). The receptor was isolated from a woman between 45 and 65 years old in good health. Some clones in this sample may be carry-over from other donors' samples. Sequencing was carried out using peripheral blood mononuclear cells. CDR3 residues: CASSIGTGDTDTQYF. In DNA, the CDR3 is TGTGCCAGCAGCATTGGCACCGGGGACACAGATACGCAGTATTTT.